One sample yielded the 3 T cell receptor beta chains listed below, sequenced in a study of cytomegalovirus exposure and HLA in healthy donors. In the PCR, 60 Vbeta and 13 Jbeta primers were used. Here immunoSEQ multiplex PCR was the method, and the copy in TCRdb shows in-frame clones only, minus some. The sample comprises 200,000 to 250,000 clones, roughly 83% of which are singletons, and approximately 1.4% rests with the top ten. The sequencing input was PBMCs. Receptor source: a girl aged 5 to 17 in good health and CMV-seronegative.

The J gene is TRBJ1-1, the V gene TRBV5-1; D may be TRBD1 (6 bases). V was clipped by 4 bases and J by 4 bases, with 20 bases between them. The CDR3 contains 16 residues. Germline lookup yields CDR1 SGHRS and CDR2 YFSETQ. CDR3: CASSPWRAGEGTEAFF. The CDR3 nucleotides read TGCGCCAGCAGCCCCTGGAGGGCAGGGGAGGGCACTGAAGCTTTCTTT.

This chain links TRBV28 with TRBJ1-6; D remains ambiguous. Trimming cost V 1 base and J 9 bases, with 7 bases left between them. The CDR3 covers 13 residues. CDR1 and CDR2 (germline): MDHEN, SYDVKM. The DNA of the CDR3 is TGTGCCAGCAGTTTATCTCTTTCTTCACCCCTCCACTTT. It is translated as CASSLSLSSPLHF.

Notes on this clone: Its ends do not fully match the called genes, so a read error is possible. The rearrangement uses TRBV7-7 and TRBJ2-3, with D possibly TRBD2 on 7 matching bases. The CDR3 is made up of 13 amino acids. Germline V gives CDR1 SSHAT, CDR2 FNYEAQ (reference sequence). CDR3 in amino acids: CASSLRGGDTQYF. The CDR3 DNA reads TGTGCTAGCAGCTTAAGGGGGGGAGATACGCAGTATTTT.